This entry lists 21 T cell receptor beta chains sequenced from one sample in a study of shared clonotypes between healthy human individuals. Naive-designated CD8 cells lacked CD45RO, were positively enriched for CCR7, and omitted terminally differentiated effector memory CD45RA+ cells. TCRdb keeps only in-frame clones here, not all; method: immunoSEQ multiplex PCR. This table has just over 2,000,000 clones, roughly 95% appearing once. Sequenced: naive CD8+ T cells sorted from blood. The receptors were sampled from a man aged 18-30 years in good health.

The rearrangement uses TRBV6-6 and TRBJ2-1; the match to TRBD2 covers 8 bases. Germline values: CDR1 MNHNY, CDR2 SVGAGI (reference sequence). Trimming at V came to 2 bases and at J to 4 bases, leaving 7 bases not matched to a gene. The CDR3 totals 16 residues. In DNA form, the CDR3 reads TGTGCCAGCAGTTACGGGGCTAGCGGGTATTACAATGAGCAGTTCTTC. Protein sequence: CASSYGASGYYNEQFF.

V gene TRBV30 combines with J gene TRBJ1-5; D is unclear. The V and J ends lost 4 bases and 0 bases respectively, with 13 bases between them. Germline CDR1 GTSNPN, CDR2 SVGIG (reference sequence). The CDR3 covers 15 residues. CDR3 sequence reads: CAWIGRLPSNQPQHF. Here the CDR3 DNA reads TGTGCCTGGATAGGTAGACTACCTAGCAATCAGCCCCAGCATTTT.

This clone was detected once. The DNA of the CDR3 is TGCAGCGTTGAAGATCATGGTAAATCCTACAATGAGCAGTTCTTC. Translation: CSVEDHGKSYNEQFF. The V call is TRBV29-1, the J call TRBJ2-1; no reliable D call. Germline CDR1 is SQVTM and CDR2 is ANQGSEA. V lost 0 bases, J lost 1 base, and 10 bases lay in between. The CDR3 runs 15 residues.

Details on this clone: Within the sample, other DNA sequences also encode this same CDR3. The chain joins TRBV2 to TRBJ1-1; D gene ambiguous. The CDR3 totals 15 residues. V lost 1 base and J lost 0, with 9 bases in between. CDR1 is SNHLY and CDR2 is FYNNEI in the germline V gene. CDR3 sequence (DNA): TGTGCCAGCAGTGAAGGTGTCGGAATGAACACTGAAGCTTTCTTT. Translated: CASSEGVGMNTEAFF.

Comment on this clone: The same CDR3 can be traced to other DNA sequences in this sample. V usage is TRBV6-5 and J usage is TRBJ2-5; D could derive from TRBD1 or TRBD2 (5 bases each). The CDR3 extends over 13 amino acids. Germline CDR1 and CDR2: MNHEY and SVGAGI. V dropped 3 bases and J dropped 1 base, with 6 bases sitting between them. The CDR3: CASSYGGQETQYF. The CDR3, as DNA: TGTGCCAGCAGTTATGGGGGCCAAGAGACCCAGTACTTC.

The V and J genes are TRBV10-2 and TRBJ2-2; 8 bases fit TRBD2. The J segment lost 0 bases and the V segment lost 3 bases, leaving 0 bases of the junction unmatched. The CDR3 extends over 15 amino acids. From germline, CDR1 is WSHSY and CDR2 SAAADI. Written as DNA, the CDR3 is TGCGCCAGCAGTGAAGCGGGGGCGAACACCGGGGAGCTGTTTTTT. It specifies CASSEAGANTGELFF.

The chain carries TRBV7-9 and TRBJ2-1, with 11 positions matching TRBD2. The V gene's germline CDR1 is SEHNR and CDR2 FQNEAQ (reference sequence). This CDR3 region has 15 residues. The junction had 5 bases not matched to a gene; V was cut back by 5 bases and J by 5 bases. The CDR3 here is CASSILAGGNNEQFF. The CDR3 DNA is TGTGCCAGCAGCATCTTAGCGGGAGGGAACAATGAGCAGTTCTTC.

The chain combines TRBV15 with TRBJ2-7; a possible D gene is TRBD1 (6 bases). Looked up from germline, CDR1 is LNHNV and CDR2 is YYDKDF (reference sequence). V was clipped by 5 bases and J by 6 bases, with 14 bases between them. The CDR3 has 13 amino acids. As DNA, the CDR3 is TGTGCCACCAGCGGAGTAGACAGGTCCGAGCAGTACTTC. Its protein product is CATSGVDRSEQYF.

The chain recombines TRBV11-2 with TRBJ2-5; D call uncertain. The CDR3 loop spans 13 amino acids. With 5 bases removed from V and 2 bases from J, the gap between germline ends came to 9 bases. CDR1 and CDR2 (germline): SGHAT, FQNNGV. The DNA of the CDR3 is TGTGCCAGCAGCCCGTCGATACAAGAGACCCAGTACTTC. It encodes CASSPSIQETQYF.

As to this clone: Other DNA sequences in the same sample also yield this CDR3. The chain joins TRBV5-1 to TRBJ2-7, with D possibly matching TRBD1 (5 bases). The length of the CDR3 is 12 residues. V dropped 4 bases and J dropped 4 bases, with 9 bases sitting between them. CDR1 is SGHRS and CDR2 is YFSETQ in the germline V gene. This chain's CDR3 is CASSGDSYEQYF. DNA for the CDR3: TGCGCCAGCAGCGGCGACAGTTACGAGCAGTACTTC.

This clone was recorded once. The chain carries TRBV6-1 and TRBJ2-7; no reliable D call. Per germline, CDR1 MNHNS and CDR2 SASEGT. V was shortened by 4 bases and J by 2 bases, with 12 bases between the two germline ends. This CDR3 spans 14 amino acids. CDR3 nucleotides: TGTGCCAGCAGTGGCCTGGGTCCCACCTACGAGCAGTACTTC. The encoded protein is CASSGLGPTYEQYF.

This chain links TRBV7-2 with TRBJ2-7, with TRBD2 as a possible D gene (5 bases). CDR3 size: 14 residues. Trimming cost V 3 bases and J 4 bases, with 13 bases left between them. Germline CDR1 SGHTA, CDR2 FQGNSA. CDR3 DNA sequence: TGTGCCAGCAGCTTTTTGAGGGAGAGTTACGAGCAGTACTTC. Amino acids: CASSFLRESYEQYF.

CDR3 in amino acids: CASSISRSQPQHF. CDR3 nucleotides: TGTGCCAGTAGTATATCAAGAAGTCAGCCCCAGCATTTT. J is TRBJ1-5 and V is TRBV19; D is undetermined. This CDR3 spans 13 amino acids. Germline V lookup: CDR1 LNHDA, CDR2 SQIVND (reference sequence). Trimming removed 2 bases at V and 6 bases at J, with 8 bases between.

Of note for this clone: Distinct nucleotide sequences in the sample also encode this CDR3. The chain has TRBV7-9 and TRBJ2-7, with TRBD1 matching 10 bases. The junction had 5 bases not matched to a gene; V was cut back by 5 bases and J by 4 bases. Germline CDR1 SEHNR, CDR2 FQNEAQ (reference sequence). The CDR3 runs to 14 residues. CDR3 region: CASSPGDRGYEQYF. The CDR3 DNA reads as TGTGCCAGCAGCCCGGGGGACAGGGGATACGAGCAGTACTTC.

The chain joins TRBV5-5 to TRBJ2-7; D call uncertain. In germline, CDR1 is SGHKS, CDR2 YYEKEE (reference sequence). The CDR3 is 14 residues long. The ends were cut back, 1 base at V and 2 bases at J, with 10 bases in the middle. CDR3 sequence: CASSLQEAPYEQYF. In DNA form, the CDR3 reads TGTGCCAGCAGCTTGCAAGAGGCCCCCTACGAGCAGTACTTC.

V usage is TRBV30 and J usage is TRBJ1-6; TRBD1 might be the D (5 bases). The germline CDR1 and CDR2 sequences are GTSNPN and SVGIG (reference sequence). CDR3 length: 14 residues. Trimming took off 3 bases at V and 8 bases at J, with 14 bases between the two ends. CDR3 DNA: TGTGCCTGGAGAGGGGTCAGGGCGGATTCACCCCTCCACTTT. Translating gives CAWRGVRADSPLHF. Combining the CDR3 with reference TRBV30 and TRBJ1-6 gives the whole variable domain SQTIHQWPATLVQPVGSPLSLECTVEGTSNPNLYWYRQAAGRGLQLLFYSVGIGQISSEVPQNLSASRPQDRQFILSSKKLLLSDSGFYLCAWRGVRADSPLHFGNGTRLTVT.

For this clone: The junction and the germline gene differ at one end; a read error may be behind it. The chain links TRBV6-5 to TRBJ2-7; 8 bases fit TRBD1. The CDR3 is made up of 16 amino acids. Germline V gene sequence: CDR1 MNHEY, CDR2 SVGAGI. CDR3 residues: CASSYSTGQVYYEQYF. CDR3 nucleotide sequence: TGTGCCAGCAGCTACTCCACGGGACAGGTGTACTACGAGCAGTACTTC.

V is TRBV4-3 and J is TRBJ2-7; the match to TRBD2 covers 10 bases. V lost 0 bases and J lost 7; bases outside the gene matches: 9. Per the germline V gene, CDR1 is LGHNA and CDR2 is YSLEER. This CDR3 has 16 residues. CDR3 region: CASSQEIAGGLGEQYF. The CDR3 DNA reads TGCGCCAGCAGCCAAGAAATAGCGGGAGGCCTCGGAGAGCAGTACTTC.

To note about this clone: Additional DNA sequences in this sample encode the identical CDR3. J is TRBJ1-6 and V is TRBV5-6, with D unclear. CDR3 size: 15 residues. Germline V gene sequence: CDR1 SGHDT, CDR2 YYEEEE. Trimming stripped 1 base from V and 6 bases from J, with 11 bases between. CDR3 in amino acids: CASSLTGEGNSPLHF. The CDR3 DNA reads TGTGCCAGCAGCTTGACCGGGGAGGGTAATTCACCCCTCCACTTT.

This clone was recorded only once. The rearrangement uses TRBV6-5 and TRBJ2-7; TRBD2 agrees at 7 bases. V was pared by 2 bases and J by 3 bases, with 10 bases of the junction left unmatched. This CDR3 spans 16 amino acids. Germline loops: CDR1 MNHEY, CDR2 SVGAGI. Written as DNA, the CDR3 is TGTGCCAGCAGTTACGCGGCTAGCGGAGCAGTCTACGAGCAGTACTTC. Its protein product is CASSYAASGAVYEQYF.

The V and J genes are TRBV7-3 and TRBJ1-1; TRBD1 aligns across 7 bases. Per germline, CDR1 SGHTA and CDR2 FQGTGA. Trimming took 2 bases from V and 4 from J; bases not matched to a gene: 4. The CDR3 is 14 residues long. The CDR3 DNA is TGTGCCAGCAGCTTATCGCCAGGGGGCACTGAAGCTTTCTTT. This codes for CASSLSPGGTEAFF.